This T cell receptor beta chain was obtained from a study of TIL therapy for anti-PD-1-resistant metastatic lung cancer. General study findings and limits: Many TIL product clones were absent from baseline tumor, suggesting clonal contraction.

In regard to this clone: The antigen is undetermined.

This was the immunoSEQ v3 assay. Survey-level samples got approximately 1.8 million read pairs; deep-level samples got about 4.5-6.5 million. This table comes from immunoSEQ multiplex PCR, and its TCRdb copy is limited to in-frame clones, with some not included. The top ten hold more than 9.5% of the sample, which has roughly 9,500 clones, around three quarters seen once. Time point denoted: pre-treatment sample, taken before nivolumab and TIL therapy. The tumor samples were excised metastases, mostly pleural nodules or supraclavicular lymph nodes. Tumors were harvested before any PD-1/PD-L1 blockade. Adults with stage 4 NSCLC were enrolled in a phase I trial. V was shortened by 4 bases and J by 0 bases, with 14 bases between the two germline ends. CDR3 size: 15 residues. Germline-derived CDR1 and CDR2 are SGDLS and YYNGEE.

The J gene is TRBJ2-7, the V gene TRBV9; TRBD1 is a possible D gene (6 bases). The clonotype originates from a person between 30 and 80 years old with non-small cell lung cancer. Sample: tumor tissue, taken at baseline. The CDR3 is CASSQRAGASYEQYF. The CDR3 DNA reads TGTGCCAGCAGCCAGAGGGCAGGGGCCTCCTACGAGCAGTACTTC.